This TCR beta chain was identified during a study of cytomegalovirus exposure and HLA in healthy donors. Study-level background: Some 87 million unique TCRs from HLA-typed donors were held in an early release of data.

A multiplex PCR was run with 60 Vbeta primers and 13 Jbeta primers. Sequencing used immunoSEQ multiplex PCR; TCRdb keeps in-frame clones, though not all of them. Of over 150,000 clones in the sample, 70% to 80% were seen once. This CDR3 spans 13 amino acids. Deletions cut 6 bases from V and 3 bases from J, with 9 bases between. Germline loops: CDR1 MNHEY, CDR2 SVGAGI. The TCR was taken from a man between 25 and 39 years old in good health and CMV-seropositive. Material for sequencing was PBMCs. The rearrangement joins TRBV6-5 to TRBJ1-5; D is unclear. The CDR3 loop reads CASSAGINQPQHF. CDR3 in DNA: TGTGCCAGCAGCGCGGGCATCAATCAGCCCCAGCATTTT.